This note documents a single TCR beta chain sequence. No antigen is known for it. The data stem from a study of early T cells in non-severe SARS-CoV-2 infection. Study-level information: Bulk RNA from unsorted whole blood was sequenced; chains were unpaired.

Study conclusions and caveats: Matches to VDJdb favored anti-spike CD8 responses and missed private and CD4 specificities.

TCRdb passed the 5' RACE reads through MiXCR, listing each CDR3 protein once. This table holds 66,000 or so distinct CDR3 sequences, 13% found once. The CDR3 length is 16 residues. The chain recombines TRBV21-1 with TRBJ2-1; TRBD1 reflects the table's D call only, with no check against the DNA. TRBV21-1 is a documented pseudogene. The TCR comes from an adult who was a healthcare worker with PCR-confirmed SARS-CoV-2 infection or an uninfected control (not recorded which). The sample consisted of whole blood. For the CDR3, the DNA is TGTGCCAGCAGCAAAGGACGGGACGCGACCTACAATGAGCAGCTCTTC. It yields the protein CASSKGRDATYNEQLF.